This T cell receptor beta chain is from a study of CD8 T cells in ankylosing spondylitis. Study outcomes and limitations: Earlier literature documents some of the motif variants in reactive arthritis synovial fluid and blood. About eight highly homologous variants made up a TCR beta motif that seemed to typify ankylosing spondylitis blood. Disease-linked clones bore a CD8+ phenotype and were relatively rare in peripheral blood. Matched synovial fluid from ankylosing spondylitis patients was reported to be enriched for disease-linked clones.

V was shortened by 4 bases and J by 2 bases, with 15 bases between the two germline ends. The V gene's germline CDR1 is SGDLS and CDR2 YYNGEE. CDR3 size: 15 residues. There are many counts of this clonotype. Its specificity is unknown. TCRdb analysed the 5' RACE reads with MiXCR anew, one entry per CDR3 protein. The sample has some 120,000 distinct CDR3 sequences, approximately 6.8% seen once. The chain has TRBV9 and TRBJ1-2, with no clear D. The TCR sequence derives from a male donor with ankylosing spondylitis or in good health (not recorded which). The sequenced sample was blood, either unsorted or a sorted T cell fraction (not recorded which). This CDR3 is CASSPTSGANYGYTF. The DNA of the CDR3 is TGTGCCAGCAGCCCTACATCCGGCGCCAACTATGGCTACACCTTC. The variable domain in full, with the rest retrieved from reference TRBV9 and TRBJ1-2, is DSGVTQTPKHLITATGQRVTLRCSPRSGDLSVYWYQQSLDQGLQFLIQYYNGEERAKGNILERFSAQQFPDLHSELNLSSLELGDSALYFCASSPTSGANYGYTFGSGTRLTVV.